Described below is a single T cell receptor beta chain sequence and its context. The clone's antigen remains unknown. No qualities accompany the bases; no much larger clone lies one base away. Genomic DNA was extracted from sorted cells for sequencing of the TCRbeta CDR3 region. TCRbeta CDR3 regions were sequenced using the immunoSEQ Assay. TCRdb took over this immuneACCESS table, retaining in-frame rearrangements with V and J assigned. Such tables are incomplete; in checked studies, under half of the missing clones stem from an unresolved V gene, and the remainder is unexplained. This sample gives about 32,000 clones in total; about 83% of them show up just once. The ten largest clones add up to roughly 30% of the sample. The V end loses 4 bases and the J end loses 5 bases, and a stretch of 13 bases separates them. The CDR3 runs 13 residues from the cysteine to the phenylalanine. This entry keeps only the CDR3 DNA: 39 bases, framed from base 1. CDR1 SGDLS and CDR2 YYNGEE are derived from the germline V gene.

The sample belongs to a study of OX40 agonist ivuxolimab in advanced cancers. Study-wide context: Ivuxolimab was an agonistic, fully human IgG2 monoclonal antibody directed against OX40 (CD134), a costimulatory receptor. Intravenous ivuxolimab was administered to patients every 2 weeks at six dose levels: 0.01, 0.1, 0.3, 1.5, 3 and 10 mg/kg. Among the 52 dose-escalation patients, around 19 had hepatocellular carcinoma, approximately 15 melanoma, 9 renal cell carcinoma and 9 head and neck cancer. The dose-escalation cohort was approximately 83% male with a mean age of about 58 years, ranging from roughly 20 to 80. Prior anti-PD-1, anti-PD-L1 or anti-CTLA-4 therapy was permitted, and 40% of dose-escalation patients had received checkpoint inhibitors. Partial responses occurred in three dose-escalation patients, of whom one had hepatocellular carcinoma and two had cutaneous melanoma. The purpose of peripheral TCRbeta sequencing was to test whether ivuxolimab changed TCR sequence diversity and led to clonal T-cell expansion. The monotherapy dose-escalation portion (N ≈ 56 patients) of the phase I ivuxolimab trial is reported in the paper. Overall results and qualifications from the work: Low levels of normalized T-cell clonal expansion were also seen in some patients who did not respond. Clonal expansion of both CD4+ and CD8+ blood T cells was observed from baseline to week 6 at doses 0.1 to 3.0 mg/kg. In the 0.1-3.0 mg/kg groups, partial responders were among the patients with the lowest normalized peripheral clonal expansion, particularly in CD8+ T cells. After ivuxolimab, more expanded clones were found on average in CD8+ T cells than in CD4+ T cells. Antigen specificity was not determined for the clonally expanded peripheral T cells.

Patients with autoimmune disease history or receiving systemic immunosuppression were excluded from the trial. Peripheral blood for TCR sequencing was drawn from every dose cohort at baseline, at cycle 4 day 1 and at cycle 7 day 1. The samples were taken from a phase I, first-in-human, multicenter, open-label dose-escalation trial of ivuxolimab. The trial enrolled adults with locally advanced or metastatic head and neck squamous cell, hepatocellular, melanoma or renal cell carcinoma. Before TCR sequencing, CD4+ T cells and CD8+ T cells from peripheral blood were sorted into separate populations. The material sequenced was CD4+ or CD8+ T cells sorted from blood, taken in a trial of the OX40 agonist ivuxolimab. The V gene is TRBV9 and the J gene is TRBJ2-7, with the D segment identity uncertain. This clonotype originated in an adult with an advanced solid tumor such as melanoma, head and neck, liver or kidney cancer. CDR3 loop: CASSPYGFNEQYF. The base sequence is TGTGCCAGCAGCCCTTACGGGTTTAACGAGCAGTACTTC.